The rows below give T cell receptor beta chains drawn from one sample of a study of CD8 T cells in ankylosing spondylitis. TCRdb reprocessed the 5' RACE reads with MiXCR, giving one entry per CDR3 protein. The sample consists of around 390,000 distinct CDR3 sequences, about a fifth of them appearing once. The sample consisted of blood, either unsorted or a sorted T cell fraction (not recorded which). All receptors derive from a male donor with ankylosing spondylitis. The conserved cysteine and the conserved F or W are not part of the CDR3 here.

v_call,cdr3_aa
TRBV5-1,ASSFGVYDTEAF
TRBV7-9,ASSLRGNIQY
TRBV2,ASRGTNNEQF
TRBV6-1,ASSEARMESPLH
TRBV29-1,SVAKGTGGEKLF
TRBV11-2,ASSRQVNYGYT
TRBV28,ASSLLAVKNEQF
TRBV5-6,ASSPEWGSRSNEQF
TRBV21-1,ASSKGTGDRDEQF
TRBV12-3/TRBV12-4,ASSERWDTGELF
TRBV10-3,AISDTLSEQF
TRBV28,ASSSAGGHYEQY
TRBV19,ASSTANWGANEKLF
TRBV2,ASTWETVPYEQY
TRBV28,ASRTGGVYEQF
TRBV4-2,ASSQDRGGDNSPLH
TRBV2,ASSDSVYEKLF
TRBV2,ARAGATGELF
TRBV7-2,ASSLAGPNTEAF
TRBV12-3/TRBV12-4,ASSYVLTEGTDTQY
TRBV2,ASSPVLDSSYEQY
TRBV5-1,ASVRGTGGNEQF
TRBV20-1,SARDPVPQRTEAF
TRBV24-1,ATSEGGQRYGYT
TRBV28,ASSPDPRVYGYT
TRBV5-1,ASSLVWGSGNTIY
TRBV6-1,AIGSPSLRDKTNEQY
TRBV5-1,ASSLAPKGTGATGELF
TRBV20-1,SGGTFSDTQY
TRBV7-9,ASSLARTSGLDTQY
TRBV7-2,ASSPPGEGQETQY
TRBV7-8,ASSLGTREGYT
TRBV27,ASSVDRVVGELF
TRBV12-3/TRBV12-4,ASSFRWGDSAQPQH
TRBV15,ATSRASGRYNEQF
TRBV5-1,ASRRAGGAYNEQF
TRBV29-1,SAGDERIYEQY
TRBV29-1,SVEDIGDTQY
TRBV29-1,SVARSGQSYEQY
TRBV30,AWSLTWGSGNEQF
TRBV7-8,ASSTGHTDTQY
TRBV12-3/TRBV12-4,ASSPGTGIATVRN
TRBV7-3,ASSYGFQETQY